The next 2 T cell receptor beta chains were all read from a single sample in a study of T cells in Graves' hyperthyroidism and ophthalmopathy. TCR beta CDR3 regions were amplified from RNA transcripts. The primer set for the first-round RT-PCR of the TCR CDR3 was HTBI. TCRdb re-called the multiplex PCR reads with MiXCR, one entry per CDR3 protein. In the table there are hundreds of thousands of distinct CDR3 sequences, around 15% of which are singletons. Sequences were obtained from blood. These receptor sequences come from a man aged 45-60 years with Graves' ophthalmopathy.

This clonotype was detected many times. This chain uses TRBV7-9 with TRBJ2-7; D might be TRBD1 (5 bases). Germline V CDR1 and CDR2: SEHNR, FQNEAQ (reference sequence). CDR3 length: 17 amino acids. V was cut by 1 base and J by 0 bases, with 16 bases left in between. The CDR3 loop is CASSLVGAHINSYEQYF. CDR3 coding DNA: TGTGCCAGCAGCTTAGTAGGGGCACACATTAACTCCTACGAGCAGTACTTC.

The J gene is TRBJ2-2, the V gene TRBV6-1; D is unclear. Germline-derived CDR1 and CDR2 are MNHNS and SASEGT. This CDR3 comprises 15 residues. V dropped 7 bases and J dropped 2 bases, with 14 bases sitting between them. The CDR3 DNA is TGTGCCAGCAATCAACCCGGAGTAAACACCGGGGAGCTGTTTTTT. This codes for CASNQPGVNTGELFF.